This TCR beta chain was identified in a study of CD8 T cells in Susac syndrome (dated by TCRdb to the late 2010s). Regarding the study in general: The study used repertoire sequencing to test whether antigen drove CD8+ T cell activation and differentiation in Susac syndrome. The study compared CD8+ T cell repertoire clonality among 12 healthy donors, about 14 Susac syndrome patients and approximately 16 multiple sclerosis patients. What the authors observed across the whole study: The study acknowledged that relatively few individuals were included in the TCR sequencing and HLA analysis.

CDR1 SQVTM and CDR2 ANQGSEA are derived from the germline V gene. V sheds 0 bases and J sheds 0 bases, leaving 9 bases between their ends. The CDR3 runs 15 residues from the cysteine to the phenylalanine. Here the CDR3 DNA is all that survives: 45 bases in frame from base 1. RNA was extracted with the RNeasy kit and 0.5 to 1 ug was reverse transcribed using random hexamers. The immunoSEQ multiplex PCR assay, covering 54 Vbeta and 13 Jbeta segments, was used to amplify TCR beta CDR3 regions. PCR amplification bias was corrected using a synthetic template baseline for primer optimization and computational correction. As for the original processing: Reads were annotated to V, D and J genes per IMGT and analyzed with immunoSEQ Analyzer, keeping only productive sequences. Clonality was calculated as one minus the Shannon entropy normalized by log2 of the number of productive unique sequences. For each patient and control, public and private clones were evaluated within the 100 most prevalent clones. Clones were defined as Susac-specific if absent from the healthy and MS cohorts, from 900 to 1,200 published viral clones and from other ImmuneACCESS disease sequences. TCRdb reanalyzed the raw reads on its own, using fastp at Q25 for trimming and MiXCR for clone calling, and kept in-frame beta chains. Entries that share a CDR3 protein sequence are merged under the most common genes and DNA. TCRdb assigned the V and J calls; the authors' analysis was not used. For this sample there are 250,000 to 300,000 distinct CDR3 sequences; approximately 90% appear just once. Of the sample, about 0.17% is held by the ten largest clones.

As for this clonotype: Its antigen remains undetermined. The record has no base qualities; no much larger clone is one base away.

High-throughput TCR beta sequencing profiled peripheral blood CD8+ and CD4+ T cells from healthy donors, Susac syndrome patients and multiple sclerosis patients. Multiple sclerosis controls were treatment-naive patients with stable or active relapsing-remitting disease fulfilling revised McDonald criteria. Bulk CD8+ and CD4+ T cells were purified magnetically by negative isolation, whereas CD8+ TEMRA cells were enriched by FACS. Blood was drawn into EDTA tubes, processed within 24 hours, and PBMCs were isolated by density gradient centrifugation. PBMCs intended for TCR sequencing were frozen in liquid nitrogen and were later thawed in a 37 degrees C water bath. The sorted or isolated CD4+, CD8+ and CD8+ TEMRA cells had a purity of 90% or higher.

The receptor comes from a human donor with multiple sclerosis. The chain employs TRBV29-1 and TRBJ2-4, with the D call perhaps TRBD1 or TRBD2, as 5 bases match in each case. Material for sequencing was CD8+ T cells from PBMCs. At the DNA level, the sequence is TGCAGCGTTGAAGAGGTGGGGGTAGCCAAAAACATTCAGTACTTC. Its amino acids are CSVEEVGVAKNIQYF.